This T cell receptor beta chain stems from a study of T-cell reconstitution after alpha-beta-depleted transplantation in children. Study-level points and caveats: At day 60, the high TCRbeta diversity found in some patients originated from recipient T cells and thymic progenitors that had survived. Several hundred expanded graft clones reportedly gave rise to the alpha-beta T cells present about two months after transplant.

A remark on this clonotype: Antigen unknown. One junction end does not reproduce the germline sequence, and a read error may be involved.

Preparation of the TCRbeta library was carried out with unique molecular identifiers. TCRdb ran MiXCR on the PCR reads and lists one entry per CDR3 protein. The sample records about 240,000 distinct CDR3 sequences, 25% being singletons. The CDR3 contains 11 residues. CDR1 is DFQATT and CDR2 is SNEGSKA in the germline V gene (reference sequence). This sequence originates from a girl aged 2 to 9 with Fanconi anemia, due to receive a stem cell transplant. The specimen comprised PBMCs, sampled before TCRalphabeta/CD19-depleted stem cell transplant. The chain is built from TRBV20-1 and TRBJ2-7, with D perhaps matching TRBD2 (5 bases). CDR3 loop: CSARDPADGDF. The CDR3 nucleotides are TGCAGTGCTAGAGATCCCGCAGACGGGGACTTC.